The 4 T cell receptor beta chains listed next were all sequenced from one sample in a study of blood T cell repertoires in COVID-19 (dated by TCRdb to the early 2020s). Library prep was done by the immunoSEQ multiplex PCR assay. TCRdb stores this immuneACCESS table with in-frame sequences only. Part of the clones is absent; in the studies checked, under half of the shortfall reflects unresolved V genes, and no reason is known for the rest. This sample has roughly 230,000 clones in its table, and about 85% of those were observed once. The ten largest make up approximately 0.89% of the sample. Sequenced input: peripheral blood. Every receptor here comes from a man aged 40-49 years with acute or convalescent COVID-19.

The V and J genes are TRBV27 and TRBJ1-4; a weak D match, TRBD1 (5 bases). This CDR3 is built from 15 residues. In germline, CDR1 is MNHEY, CDR2 SMNVEV (reference sequence). Trimming took off 4 bases at V and 5 bases at J, with 14 bases between the two ends. The CDR3 DNA sequence: TGTGCCAGCAGTTCGTCAGGGCTGGGGAATGAAAAACTGTTTTTT. Translation gives CASSSSGLGNEKLFF.

Here the CDR3 DNA reads TGTGCCAGCAGCTTACGGGGGTCAGATACGCAGTATTTT. Its translation is CASSLRGSDTQYF. The rearrangement links TRBV7-3 to TRBJ2-3; possible D gene TRBD2, 6 bases. The CDR3 runs to 13 residues. Germline V CDR1 and CDR2: SGHTA, FQGTGA. Trimming stripped 2 bases from V and 4 bases from J, with 7 bases between.

The V call is TRBV6-1, the J call TRBJ2-1; TRBD1 matches at 10 bases. The CDR3 is 17 residues long. Unmatched junction bases numbered 8, after V lost 3 bases and J lost 3 bases. Germline V CDR1 and CDR2: MNHNS, SASEGT. CDR3 sequence (DNA): TGTGCCAGCAGTGATCCCCGACAGGGGGCCGGCTACAATGAGCAGTTCTTC. This codes for CASSDPRQGAGYNEQFF.

The chain links TRBV5-1 to TRBJ2-7; 9 bases are shared with TRBD1. Germline lookup yields CDR1 SGHRS and CDR2 YFSETQ. With V trimmed by 4 bases and J by 2 bases, 7 bases remained unmatched. There are 15 residues in the CDR3. The CDR3 DNA reads as TGCGCCAGCAGCAGAGACAGGGGGATCCCCTACGAGCAGTACTTC. Residues: CASSRDRGIPYEQYF.